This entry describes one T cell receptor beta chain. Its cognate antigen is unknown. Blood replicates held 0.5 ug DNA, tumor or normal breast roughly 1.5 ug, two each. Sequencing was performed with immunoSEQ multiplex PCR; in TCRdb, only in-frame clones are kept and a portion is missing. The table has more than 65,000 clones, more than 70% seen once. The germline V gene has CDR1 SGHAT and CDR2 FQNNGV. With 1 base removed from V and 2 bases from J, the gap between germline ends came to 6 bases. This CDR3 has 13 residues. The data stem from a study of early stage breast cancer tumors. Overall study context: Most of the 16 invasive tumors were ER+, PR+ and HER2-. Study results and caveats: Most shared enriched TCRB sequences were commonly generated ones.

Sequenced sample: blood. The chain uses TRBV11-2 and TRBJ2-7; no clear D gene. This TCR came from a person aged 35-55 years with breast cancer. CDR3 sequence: CASSLGSPYEQYF. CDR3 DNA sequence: TGTGCCAGCAGCTTAGGGTCTCCCTACGAGCAGTACTTC. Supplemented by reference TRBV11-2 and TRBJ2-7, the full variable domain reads EAGVAQSPRYKIIEKRQSVAFWCNPISGHATLYWYQQILGQGPKLLIQFQNNGVVDDSQLPKDRFSAERLKGVDSTLKIQPAKLEDSAVYLCASSLGSPYEQYFGPGTRLTVT.